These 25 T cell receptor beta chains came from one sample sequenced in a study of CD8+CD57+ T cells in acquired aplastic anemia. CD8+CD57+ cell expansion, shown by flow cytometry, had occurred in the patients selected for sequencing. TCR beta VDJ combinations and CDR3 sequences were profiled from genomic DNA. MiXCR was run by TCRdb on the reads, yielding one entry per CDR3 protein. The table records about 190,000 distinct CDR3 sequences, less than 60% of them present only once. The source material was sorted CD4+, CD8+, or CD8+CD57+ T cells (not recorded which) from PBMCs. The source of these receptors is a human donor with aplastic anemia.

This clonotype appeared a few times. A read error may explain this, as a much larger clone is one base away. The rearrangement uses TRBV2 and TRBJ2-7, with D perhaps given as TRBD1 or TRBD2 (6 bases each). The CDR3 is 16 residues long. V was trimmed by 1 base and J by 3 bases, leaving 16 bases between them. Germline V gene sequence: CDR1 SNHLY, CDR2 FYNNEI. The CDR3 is CASSEEGVVGLYEQYF. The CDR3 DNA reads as TGTGCCAGCAGTGAAGAGGGGGTAGTGGGACTCTACGAGCAGTACTTC.

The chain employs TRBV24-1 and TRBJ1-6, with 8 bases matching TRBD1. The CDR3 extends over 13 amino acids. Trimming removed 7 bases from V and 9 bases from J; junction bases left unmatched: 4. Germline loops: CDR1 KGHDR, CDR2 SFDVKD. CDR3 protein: CATRGQGISPLHF. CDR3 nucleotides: TGTGCCACCAGAGGACAGGGCATTTCACCCCTCCACTTT.

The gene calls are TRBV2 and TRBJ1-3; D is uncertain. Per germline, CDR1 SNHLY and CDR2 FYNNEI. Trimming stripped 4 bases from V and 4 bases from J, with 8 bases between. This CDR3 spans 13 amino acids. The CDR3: CASSVGHGNTIYF. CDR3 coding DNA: TGTGCCAGCAGTGTCGGCCACGGAAACACCATATATTTT. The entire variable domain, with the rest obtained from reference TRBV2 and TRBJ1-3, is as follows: EPEVTQTPSHQVTQMGQEVILRCVPISNHLYFYWYRQILGQKVEFLVSFYNNEISEKSEIFDDQFSVERPDGSNFTLKIRSTKLEDSAMYFCASSVGHGNTIYFGEGSWLTVV.

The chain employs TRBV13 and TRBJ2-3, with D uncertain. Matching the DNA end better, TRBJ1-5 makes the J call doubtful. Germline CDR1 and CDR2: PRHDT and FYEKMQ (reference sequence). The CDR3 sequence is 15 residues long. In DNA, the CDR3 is TGTGCCAGCAGCCAGGCGGCCTCTCACTCAGATACGCAGCATTTT. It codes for CASSQAASHSDTQHF.

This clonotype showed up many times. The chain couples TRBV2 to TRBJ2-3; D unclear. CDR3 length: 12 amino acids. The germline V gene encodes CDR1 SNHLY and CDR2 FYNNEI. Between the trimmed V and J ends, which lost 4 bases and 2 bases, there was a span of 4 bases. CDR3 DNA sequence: TGTGCCAGCAGTGGGATCACAGATACGCAGTATTTT. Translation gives CASSGITDTQYF.

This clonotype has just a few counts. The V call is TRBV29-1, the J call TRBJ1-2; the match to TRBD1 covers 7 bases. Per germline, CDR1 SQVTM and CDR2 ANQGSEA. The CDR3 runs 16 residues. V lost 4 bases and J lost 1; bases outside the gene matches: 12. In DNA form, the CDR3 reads TGCAGCGTTGCGACAGGGAGAGGGATTGGTAACTATGGCTACACCTTC. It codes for CSVATGRGIGNYGYTF.

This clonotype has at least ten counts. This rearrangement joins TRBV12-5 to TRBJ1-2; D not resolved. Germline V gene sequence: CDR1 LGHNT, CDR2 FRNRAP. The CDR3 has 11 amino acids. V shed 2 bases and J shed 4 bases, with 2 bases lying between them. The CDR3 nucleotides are TGTGCTAGTGGTTTGTCCTATGGCTACACCTTC. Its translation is CASGLSYGYTF.

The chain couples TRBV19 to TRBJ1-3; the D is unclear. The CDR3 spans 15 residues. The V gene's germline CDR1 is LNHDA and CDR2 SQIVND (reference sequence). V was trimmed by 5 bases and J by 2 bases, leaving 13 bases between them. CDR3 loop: CASSPVEAAGNTIYF. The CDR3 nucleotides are TGTGCCAGTAGTCCCGTGGAGGCGGCTGGAAACACCATATATTTT.

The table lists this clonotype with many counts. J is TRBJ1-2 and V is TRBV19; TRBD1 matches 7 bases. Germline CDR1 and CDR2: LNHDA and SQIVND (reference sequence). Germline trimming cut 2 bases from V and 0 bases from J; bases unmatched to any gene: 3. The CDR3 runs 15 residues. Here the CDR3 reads CASSIRDRSNYGYTF. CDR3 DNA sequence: TGTGCCAGTAGTATACGGGACAGATCTAACTATGGCTACACCTTC.

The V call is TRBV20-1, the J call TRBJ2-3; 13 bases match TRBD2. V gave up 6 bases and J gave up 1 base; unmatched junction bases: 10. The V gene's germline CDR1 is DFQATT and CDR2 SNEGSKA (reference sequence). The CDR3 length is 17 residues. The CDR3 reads CSAPGTSGEAGTDTQYF. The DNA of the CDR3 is TGCAGTGCCCCCGGGACTAGCGGGGAGGCCGGCACAGATACGCAGTATTTT.

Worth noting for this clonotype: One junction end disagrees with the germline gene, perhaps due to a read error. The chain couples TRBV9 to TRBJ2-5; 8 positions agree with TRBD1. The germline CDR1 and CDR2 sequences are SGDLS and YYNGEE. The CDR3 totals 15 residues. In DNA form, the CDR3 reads TGTGCCAGCAGCGTAGCTACGGCAGGGGGCAGTGAGCAGTCCTTC. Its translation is CASSVATAGGSEQSF.

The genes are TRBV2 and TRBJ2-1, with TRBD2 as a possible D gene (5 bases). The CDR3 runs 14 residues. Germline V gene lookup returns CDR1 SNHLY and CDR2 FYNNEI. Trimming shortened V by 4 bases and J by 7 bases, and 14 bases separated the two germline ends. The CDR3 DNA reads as TGTGCCAGCAGTGGGAGGACCTCGAGGAATGAGCAGTTCTTC. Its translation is CASSGRTSRNEQFF.

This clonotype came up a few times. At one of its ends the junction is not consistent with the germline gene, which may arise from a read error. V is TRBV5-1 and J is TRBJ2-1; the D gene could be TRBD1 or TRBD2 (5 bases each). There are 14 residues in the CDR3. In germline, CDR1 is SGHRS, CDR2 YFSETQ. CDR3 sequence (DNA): TGCGCCAGCAGCCCCGGGGCAGTCGACAATGGGCAGTTCTTC. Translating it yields CASSPGAVDNGQFF.

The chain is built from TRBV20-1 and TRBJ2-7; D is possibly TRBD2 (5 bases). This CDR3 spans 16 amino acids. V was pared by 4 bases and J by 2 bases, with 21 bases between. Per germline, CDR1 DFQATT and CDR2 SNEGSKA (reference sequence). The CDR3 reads CSATAPLAQPPYEQYF. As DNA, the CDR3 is TGCAGTGCTACGGCACCTCTAGCCCAACCTCCCTACGAGCAGTACTTC.

CDR3 in DNA: TGTGCCAGCAGCTTAGGGGGGGGCGAGGGTAGCACAGATACGCAGTATTTT. Protein sequence: CASSLGGGEGSTDTQYF. The chain employs TRBV7-6 and TRBJ2-3; possibly TRBD2 for D (7 bases). Between the trimmed V and J ends, which lost 1 base and 0 bases, there was a span of 14 bases. This CDR3 contains 17 residues. The V gene's germline CDR1 is SGHVS and CDR2 FNYEAQ.

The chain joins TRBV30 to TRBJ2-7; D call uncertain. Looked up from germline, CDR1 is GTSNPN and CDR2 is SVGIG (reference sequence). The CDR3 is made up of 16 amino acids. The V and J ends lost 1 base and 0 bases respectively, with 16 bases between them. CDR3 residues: CAWSEPGRTSSYEQYF. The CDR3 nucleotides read TGTGCCTGGAGTGAACCTGGACGGACCAGCTCCTACGAGCAGTACTTC.

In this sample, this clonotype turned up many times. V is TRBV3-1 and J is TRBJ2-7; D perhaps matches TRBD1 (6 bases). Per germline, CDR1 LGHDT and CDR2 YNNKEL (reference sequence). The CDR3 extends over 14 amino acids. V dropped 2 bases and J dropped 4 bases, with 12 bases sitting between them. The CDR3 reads CASSQPGVEYEQYF. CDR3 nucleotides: TGTGCCAGCAGCCAACCAGGGGTAGAGTACGAGCAGTACTTC.

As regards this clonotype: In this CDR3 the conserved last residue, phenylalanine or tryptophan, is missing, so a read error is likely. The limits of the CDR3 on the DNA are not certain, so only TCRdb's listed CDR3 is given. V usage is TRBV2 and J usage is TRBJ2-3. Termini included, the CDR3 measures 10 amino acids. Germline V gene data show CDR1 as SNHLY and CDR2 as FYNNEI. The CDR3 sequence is CASGERVKYV.

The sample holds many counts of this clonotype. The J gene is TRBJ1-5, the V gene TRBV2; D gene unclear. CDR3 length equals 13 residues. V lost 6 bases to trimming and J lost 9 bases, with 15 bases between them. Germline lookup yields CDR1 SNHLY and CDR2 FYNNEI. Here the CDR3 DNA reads TGTGCCAGCAGCGCCGGGCCCGCCGGGCCCCAGCATTTT. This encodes CASSAGPAGPQHF.

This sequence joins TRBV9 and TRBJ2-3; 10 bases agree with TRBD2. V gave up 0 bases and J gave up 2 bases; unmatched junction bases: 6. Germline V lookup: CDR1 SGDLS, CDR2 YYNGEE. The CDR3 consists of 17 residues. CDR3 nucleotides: TGTGCCAGCAGCGTAGCTGGGAGCGGGGGGGCCACAGATACGCAGTATTTT. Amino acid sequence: CASSVAGSGGATDTQYF.

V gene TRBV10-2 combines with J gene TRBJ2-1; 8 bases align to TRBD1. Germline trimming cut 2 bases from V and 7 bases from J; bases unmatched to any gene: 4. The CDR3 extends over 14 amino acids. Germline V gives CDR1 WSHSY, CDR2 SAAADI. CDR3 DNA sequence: TGCGCCAGCAGTGAGAGGACAGGGAAAAATGAGCAGTTCTTC. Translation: CASSERTGKNEQFF.

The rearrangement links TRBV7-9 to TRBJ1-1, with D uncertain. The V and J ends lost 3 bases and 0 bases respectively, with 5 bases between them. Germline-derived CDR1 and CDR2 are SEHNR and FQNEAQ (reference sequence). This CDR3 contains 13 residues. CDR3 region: CASSFTMNTEAFF. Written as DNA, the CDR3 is TGTGCCAGCAGCTTTACGATGAACACTGAAGCTTTCTTT.

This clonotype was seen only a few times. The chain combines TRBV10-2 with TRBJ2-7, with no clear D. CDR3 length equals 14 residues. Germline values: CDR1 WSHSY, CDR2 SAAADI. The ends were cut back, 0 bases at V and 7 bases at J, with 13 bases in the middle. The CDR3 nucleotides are TGCGCCAGCAGTGAGTCGAAAGGTCTCGGGGAGCAGTACTTC. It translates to CASSESKGLGEQYF.

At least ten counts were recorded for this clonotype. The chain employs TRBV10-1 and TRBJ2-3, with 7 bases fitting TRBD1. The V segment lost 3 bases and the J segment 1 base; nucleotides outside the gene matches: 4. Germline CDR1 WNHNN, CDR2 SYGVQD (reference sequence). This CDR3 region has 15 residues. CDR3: CASSDTGEGTDTQYF. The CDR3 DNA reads TGCGCCAGCAGTGATACAGGGGAAGGCACAGATACGCAGTATTTT.

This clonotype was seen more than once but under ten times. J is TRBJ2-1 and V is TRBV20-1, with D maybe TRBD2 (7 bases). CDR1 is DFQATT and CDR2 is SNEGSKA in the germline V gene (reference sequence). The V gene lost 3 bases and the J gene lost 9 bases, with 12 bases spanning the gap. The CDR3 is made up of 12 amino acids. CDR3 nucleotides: TGCAGTGCTAGGGGGGGGCCCACTGAGCAGTTCTTC. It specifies CSARGGPTEQFF.